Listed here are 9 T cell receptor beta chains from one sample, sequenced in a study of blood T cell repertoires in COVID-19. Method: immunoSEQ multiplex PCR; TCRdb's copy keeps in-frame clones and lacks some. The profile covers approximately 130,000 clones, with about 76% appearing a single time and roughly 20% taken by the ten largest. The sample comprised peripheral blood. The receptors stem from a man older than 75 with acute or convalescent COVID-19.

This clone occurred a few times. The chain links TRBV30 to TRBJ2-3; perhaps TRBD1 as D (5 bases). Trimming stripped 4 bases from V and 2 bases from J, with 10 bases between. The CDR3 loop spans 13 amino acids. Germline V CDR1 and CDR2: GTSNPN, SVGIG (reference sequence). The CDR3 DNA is TGTGCCTGGACCAGGGATCACACAGATACGCAGTATTTT. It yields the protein CAWTRDHTDTQYF.

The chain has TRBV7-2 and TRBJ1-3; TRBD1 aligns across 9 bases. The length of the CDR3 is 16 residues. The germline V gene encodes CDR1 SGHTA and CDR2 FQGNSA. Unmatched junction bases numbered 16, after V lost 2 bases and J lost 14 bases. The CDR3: CASSLPWGRDRETLYF. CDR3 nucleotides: TGTGCCAGCAGCTTACCGTGGGGCCGGGACAGGGAGACTTTATATTTT.

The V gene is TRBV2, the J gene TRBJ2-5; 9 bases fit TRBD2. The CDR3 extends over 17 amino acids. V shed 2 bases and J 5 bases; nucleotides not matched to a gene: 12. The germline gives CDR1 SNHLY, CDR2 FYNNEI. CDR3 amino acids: CASSENIERGVSETQYF. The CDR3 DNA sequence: TGTGCCAGCAGTGAAAACATAGAGCGGGGGGTGTCGGAGACCCAGTACTTC.

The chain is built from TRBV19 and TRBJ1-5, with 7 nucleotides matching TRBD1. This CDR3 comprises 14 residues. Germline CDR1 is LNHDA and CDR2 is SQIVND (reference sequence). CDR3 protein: CALDRALSNQPQHF. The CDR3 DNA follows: TGTGCTTTAGACAGGGCCTTAAGCAATCAGCCCCAGCATTTT.

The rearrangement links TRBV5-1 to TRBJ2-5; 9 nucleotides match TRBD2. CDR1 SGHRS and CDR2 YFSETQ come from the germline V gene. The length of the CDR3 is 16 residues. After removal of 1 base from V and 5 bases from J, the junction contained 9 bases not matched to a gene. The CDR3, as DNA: TGCGCCAGCAGCTTGATGGCTAGCGGGGTAGGGGAGACCCAGTACTTC. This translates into CASSLMASGVGETQYF.

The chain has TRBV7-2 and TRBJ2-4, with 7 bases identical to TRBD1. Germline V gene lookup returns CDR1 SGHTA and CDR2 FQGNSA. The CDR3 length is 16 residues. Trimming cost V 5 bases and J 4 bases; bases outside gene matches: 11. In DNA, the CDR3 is TGTGCCAGCAGCCCCAGCGCCCGACAGGGAAAAAACATTCAGTACTTC. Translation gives CASSPSARQGKNIQYF. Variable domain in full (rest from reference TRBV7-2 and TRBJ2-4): GAGVSQSPSNKVTEKGKDVELRCDPISGHTALYWYRQSLGQGLEFLIYFQGNSAPDKSGLPSDRFSAERTGGSVSTLTIQRTQQEDSAVYLCASSPSARQGKNIQYFGAGTRLSVL.

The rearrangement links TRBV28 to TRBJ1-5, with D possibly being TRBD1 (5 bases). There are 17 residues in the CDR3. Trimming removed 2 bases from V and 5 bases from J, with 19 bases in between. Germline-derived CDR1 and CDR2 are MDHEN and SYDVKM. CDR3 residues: CASSLRLGLWGDQPQHF. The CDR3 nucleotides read TGTGCCAGCAGTTTAAGGTTGGGTTTGTGGGGGGATCAGCCCCAGCATTTT.

The CDR3 protein is CASSHRGGVRDYGYTF. CDR3 bases: TGTGCCAGCAGCCACCGGGGGGGGGTGAGAGACTATGGCTACACCTTC. This chain links TRBV3-1 (or the pseudogene TRBV3-2) with TRBJ1-2; possible D gene TRBD1, 5 bases. V was clipped by 3 bases and J by 3 bases, with 17 bases between them. CDR3 length: 16 amino acids. Germline V gene sequence: CDR1 LGHDT, CDR2 YNNKEL (reference sequence).

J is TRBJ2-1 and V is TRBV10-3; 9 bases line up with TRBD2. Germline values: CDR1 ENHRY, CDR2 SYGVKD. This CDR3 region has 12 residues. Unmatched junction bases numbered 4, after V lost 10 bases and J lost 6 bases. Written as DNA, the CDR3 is TGTGCCACTTTGACTAGCGGCAATGAGCAGTTCTTC. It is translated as CATLTSGNEQFF.